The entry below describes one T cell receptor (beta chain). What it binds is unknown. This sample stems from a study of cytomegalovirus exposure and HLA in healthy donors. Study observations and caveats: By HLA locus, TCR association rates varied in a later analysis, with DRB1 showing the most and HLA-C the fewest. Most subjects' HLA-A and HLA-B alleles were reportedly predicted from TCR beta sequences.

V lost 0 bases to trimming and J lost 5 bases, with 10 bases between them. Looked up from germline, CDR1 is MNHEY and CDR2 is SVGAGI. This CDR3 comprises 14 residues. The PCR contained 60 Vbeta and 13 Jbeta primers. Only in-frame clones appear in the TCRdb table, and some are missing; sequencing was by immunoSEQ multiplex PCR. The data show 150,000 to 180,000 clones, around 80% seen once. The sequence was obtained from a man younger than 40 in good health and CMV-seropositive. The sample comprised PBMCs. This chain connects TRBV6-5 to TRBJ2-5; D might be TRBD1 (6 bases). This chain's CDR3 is CASSYSGGEETQYF. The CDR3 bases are TGTGCCAGCAGTTACTCTGGGGGCGAGGAGACCCAGTACTTC.